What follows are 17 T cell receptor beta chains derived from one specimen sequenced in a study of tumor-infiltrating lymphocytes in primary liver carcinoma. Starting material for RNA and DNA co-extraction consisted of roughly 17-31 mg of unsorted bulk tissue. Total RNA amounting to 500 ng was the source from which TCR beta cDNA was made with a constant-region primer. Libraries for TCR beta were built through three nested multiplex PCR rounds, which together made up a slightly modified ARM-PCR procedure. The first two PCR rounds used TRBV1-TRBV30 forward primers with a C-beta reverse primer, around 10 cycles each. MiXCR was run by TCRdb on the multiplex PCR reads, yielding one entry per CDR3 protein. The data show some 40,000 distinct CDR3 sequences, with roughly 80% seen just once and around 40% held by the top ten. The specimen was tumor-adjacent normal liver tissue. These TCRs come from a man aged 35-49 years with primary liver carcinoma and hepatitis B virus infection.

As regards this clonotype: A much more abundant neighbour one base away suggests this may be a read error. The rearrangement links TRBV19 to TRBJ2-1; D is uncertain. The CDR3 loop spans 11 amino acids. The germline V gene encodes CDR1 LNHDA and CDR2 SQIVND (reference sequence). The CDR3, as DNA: TGTCCCAGTAGTACCGGCAATGAGCAGTTCTTC. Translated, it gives CPSSTGNEQFF.

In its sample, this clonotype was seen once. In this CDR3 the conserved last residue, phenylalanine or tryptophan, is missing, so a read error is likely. Written as DNA, the CDR3 is TGTGCCAGCAGCCGAGTATACACAGTTACGCAGTATCTT. Amino acid sequence: CASSRVYTVTQYL. This chain uses TRBV14 with TRBJ2-3; no firm D call. Per the germline V gene, CDR1 is SGHDN and CDR2 is FVKESK. CDR3 size: 13 residues.

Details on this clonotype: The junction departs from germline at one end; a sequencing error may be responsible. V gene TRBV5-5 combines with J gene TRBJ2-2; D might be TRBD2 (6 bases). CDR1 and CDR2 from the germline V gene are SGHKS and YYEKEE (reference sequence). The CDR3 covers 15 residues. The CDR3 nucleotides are TGTGCCAGCGGCTTGGCGACGGGAGCGAGCGGGGAGCTGTTTTTT. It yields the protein CASGLATGASGELFF.

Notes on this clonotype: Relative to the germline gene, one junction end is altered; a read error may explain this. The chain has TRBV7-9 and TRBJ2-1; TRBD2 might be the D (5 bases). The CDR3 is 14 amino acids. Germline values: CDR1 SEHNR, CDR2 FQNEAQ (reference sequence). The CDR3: CVSSGPGNGNEQFF. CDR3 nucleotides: TGTGTCAGCAGCGGACCTGGTAATGGGAATGAGCAGTTCTTC.

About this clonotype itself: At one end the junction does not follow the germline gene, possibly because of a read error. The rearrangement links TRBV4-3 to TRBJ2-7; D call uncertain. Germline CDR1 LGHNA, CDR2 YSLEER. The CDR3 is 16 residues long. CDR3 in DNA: TGCGCCAGCAACCAAGATGTAAGTCTTGGGAAAAACAAGCAGTACTTC. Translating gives CASNQDVSLGKNKQYF.

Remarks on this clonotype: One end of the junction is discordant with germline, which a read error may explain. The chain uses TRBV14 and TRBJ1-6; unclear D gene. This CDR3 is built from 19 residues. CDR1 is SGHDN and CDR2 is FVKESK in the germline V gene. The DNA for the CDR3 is TGTGCCAGCGGCCAAGATCAGCACCACCAGGCATCCTATAATTCACCCCTCCACTTT. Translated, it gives CASGQDQHHQASYNSPLHF. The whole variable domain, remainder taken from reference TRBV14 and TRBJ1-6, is EAGVTQFPSHSVIEKGQTVTLRCDPISGHDNLYWYRRVMGKEIKFLLHFVKESKQDESGMPNNRFLAERTGGTYSTLKVQPAELEDSGVYFCASGQDQHHQASYNSPLHFGNGTRLTVT.

CDR3 loop: CASSYLTGSFHEQYF. In DNA, the CDR3 is TGTGCCAGCAGCTACCTCACGGGGTCCTTCCATGAGCAGTACTTC. This chain joins TRBV5-6 and TRBJ2-7, with D perhaps matching TRBD2 (5 bases). The CDR3 has 15 amino acids. Looked up from germline, CDR1 is SGHDT and CDR2 is YYEEEE. V was clipped by 3 bases and J by 7 bases, with 20 bases between them. Filled out from reference TRBV5-6 and TRBJ2-7, the complete variable domain reads DAGVTQSPTHLIKTRGQQVTLRCSPKSGHDTVSWYQQALGQGPQFIFQYYEEEERQRGNFPDRFSGHQFPNYSSELNVNALLLGDSALYLCASSYLTGSFHEQYFGPGTRLTVT.

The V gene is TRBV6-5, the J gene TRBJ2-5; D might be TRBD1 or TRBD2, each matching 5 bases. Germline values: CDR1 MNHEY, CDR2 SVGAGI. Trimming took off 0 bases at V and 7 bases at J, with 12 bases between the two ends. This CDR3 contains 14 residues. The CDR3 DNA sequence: TGTGCCAGCAGTTACTCGAGGGGCTTGGGGACCCAGTACTTC. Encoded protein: CASSYSRGLGTQYF.

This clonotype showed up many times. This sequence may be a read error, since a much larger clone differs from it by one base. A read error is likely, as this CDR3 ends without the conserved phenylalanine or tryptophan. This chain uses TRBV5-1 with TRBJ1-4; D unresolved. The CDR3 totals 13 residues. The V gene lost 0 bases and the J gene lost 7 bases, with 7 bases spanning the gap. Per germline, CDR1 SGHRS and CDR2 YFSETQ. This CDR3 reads CASSLDGFEKLFL. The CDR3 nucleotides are TGCGCCAGCAGCTTGGACGGGTTTGAAAAACTGTTTCTT.

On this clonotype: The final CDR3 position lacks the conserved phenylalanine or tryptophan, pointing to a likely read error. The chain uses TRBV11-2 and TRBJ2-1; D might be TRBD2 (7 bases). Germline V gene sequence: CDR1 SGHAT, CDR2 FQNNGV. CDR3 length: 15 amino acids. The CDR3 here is CGSFGGGGRFNEQFL. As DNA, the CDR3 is TGTGGCAGCTTTGGGGGAGGGGGGCGCTTCAATGAGCAGTTCCTC.

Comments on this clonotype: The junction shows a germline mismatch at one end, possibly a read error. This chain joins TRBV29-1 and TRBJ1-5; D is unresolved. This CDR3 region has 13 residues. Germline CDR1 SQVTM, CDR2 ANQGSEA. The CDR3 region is CSAESQPNQPQRF. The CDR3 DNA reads TGCAGCGCCGAGTCCCAGCCGAATCAGCCCCAGCGTTTT.

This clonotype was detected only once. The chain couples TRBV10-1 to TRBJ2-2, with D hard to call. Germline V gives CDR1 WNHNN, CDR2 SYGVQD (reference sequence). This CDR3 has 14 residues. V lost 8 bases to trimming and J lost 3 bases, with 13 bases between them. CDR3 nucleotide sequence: TGCGCCAGCTCCGACGATACGGACACCGGGGAGCTGTTTTTT. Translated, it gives CASSDDTDTGELFF.

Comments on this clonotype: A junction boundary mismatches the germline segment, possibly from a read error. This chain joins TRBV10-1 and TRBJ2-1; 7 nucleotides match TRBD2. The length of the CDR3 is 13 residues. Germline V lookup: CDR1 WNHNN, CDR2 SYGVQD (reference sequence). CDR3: CASSGREGTQQFF. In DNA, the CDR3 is TGCGCCAGCAGCGGTAGGGAGGGTACCCAGCAGTTCTTT.

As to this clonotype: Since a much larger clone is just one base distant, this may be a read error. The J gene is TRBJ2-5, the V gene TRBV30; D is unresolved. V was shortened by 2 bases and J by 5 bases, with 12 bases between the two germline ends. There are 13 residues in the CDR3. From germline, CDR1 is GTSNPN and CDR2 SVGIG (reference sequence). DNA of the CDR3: TGTGCCTGGAGTTCAATCCCGGTGGAGACCCAGTACTTC. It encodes CAWSSIPVETQYF.

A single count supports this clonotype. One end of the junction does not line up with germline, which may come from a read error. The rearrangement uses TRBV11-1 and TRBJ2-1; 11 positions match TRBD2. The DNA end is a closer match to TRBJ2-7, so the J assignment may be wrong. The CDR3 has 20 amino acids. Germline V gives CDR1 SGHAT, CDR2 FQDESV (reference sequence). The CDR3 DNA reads TGCGCCTGCAGCATAGGAAAGACTAGCGGGGCCTCACGGTTCGGCAATGAGCAGTACTTC. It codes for CACSIGKTSGASRFGNEQYF.

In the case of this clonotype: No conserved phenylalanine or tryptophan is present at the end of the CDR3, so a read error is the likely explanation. The CDR3 DNA sequence: TGTGCCTCCAGCGAGAGGCACCCCTCCGAACAGTACTTG. It specifies CASSERHPSEQYL. The gene calls are TRBV30 and TRBJ2-7; D not certain. The CDR3 covers 13 residues. Germline loops: CDR1 GTSNPN, CDR2 SVGIG (reference sequence). Trimming took off 7 bases at V and 10 bases at J, with 23 bases between the two ends.

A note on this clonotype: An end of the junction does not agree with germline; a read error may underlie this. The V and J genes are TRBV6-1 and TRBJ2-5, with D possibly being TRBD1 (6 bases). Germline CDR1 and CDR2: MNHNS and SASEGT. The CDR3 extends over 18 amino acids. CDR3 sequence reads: CASNENLMGAAIGETHYF. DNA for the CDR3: TGTGCCAGCAATGAAAATTTAATGGGGGCGGCCATTGGAGAGACCCATTACTTC.